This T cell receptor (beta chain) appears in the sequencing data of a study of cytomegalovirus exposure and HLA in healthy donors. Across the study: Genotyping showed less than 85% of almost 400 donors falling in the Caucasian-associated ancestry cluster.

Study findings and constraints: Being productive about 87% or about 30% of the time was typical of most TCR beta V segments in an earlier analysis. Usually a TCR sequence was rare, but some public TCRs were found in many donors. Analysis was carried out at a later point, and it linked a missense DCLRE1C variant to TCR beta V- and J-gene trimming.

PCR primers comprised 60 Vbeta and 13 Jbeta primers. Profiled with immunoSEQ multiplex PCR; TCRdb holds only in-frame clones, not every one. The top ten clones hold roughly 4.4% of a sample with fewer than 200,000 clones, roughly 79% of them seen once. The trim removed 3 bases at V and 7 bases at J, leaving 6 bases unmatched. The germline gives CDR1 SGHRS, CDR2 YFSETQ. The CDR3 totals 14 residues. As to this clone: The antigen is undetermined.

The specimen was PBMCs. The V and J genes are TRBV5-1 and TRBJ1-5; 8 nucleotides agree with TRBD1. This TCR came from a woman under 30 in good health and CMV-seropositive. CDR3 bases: TGCGCCAGCAGCTCGACAGGGGCGGACCAGCCCCAGCATTTT. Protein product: CASSSTGADQPQHF.